Sequencing of this TCR beta chain was carried out in a study of OX40 agonist ivuxolimab in advanced cancers. Looking at the study overall: As their treatment, patients were administered ivuxolimab, an agonistic anti-OX40 (CD134) antibody. Those treated in dose escalation had hepatocellular carcinoma, melanoma, renal cell cancer or head and neck cancer.

Deletions cut 4 bases from V and 8 bases from J, with 11 bases between. CDR1 is SGHTA and CDR2 is FQGNSA in the germline V gene. The CDR3 length is 12 residues. Findings of the study overall: The mean number of expanded clones was higher in CD8+ T cells than in CD4+. Those patients achieving a partial response at 0.1-3.0 mg/kg showed among the lowest clonal expansion.

As to this clone: Its antigen is undetermined.

The method was immunoSEQ multiplex PCR; TCRdb's version includes in-frame clones alone and lacks a portion of them. Altogether 45,000 to 65,000 clones are present, over 60% being singletons, with the ten largest covering 6.3%. This sequence was found in an adult with an advanced solid tumor such as melanoma, head and neck, liver or kidney cancer. The chain is built from TRBV7-2 and TRBJ1-2; the D gene is possibly TRBD1 (6 bases). Here the sequenced sample was CD4+ or CD8+ T cells sorted from blood, taken in a trial of the OX40 agonist ivuxolimab. The CDR3 nucleotides read TGTGCCAGCAGCTCCTACGGGGGCGGCTACACCTTC. Its translation is CASSSYGGGYTF.